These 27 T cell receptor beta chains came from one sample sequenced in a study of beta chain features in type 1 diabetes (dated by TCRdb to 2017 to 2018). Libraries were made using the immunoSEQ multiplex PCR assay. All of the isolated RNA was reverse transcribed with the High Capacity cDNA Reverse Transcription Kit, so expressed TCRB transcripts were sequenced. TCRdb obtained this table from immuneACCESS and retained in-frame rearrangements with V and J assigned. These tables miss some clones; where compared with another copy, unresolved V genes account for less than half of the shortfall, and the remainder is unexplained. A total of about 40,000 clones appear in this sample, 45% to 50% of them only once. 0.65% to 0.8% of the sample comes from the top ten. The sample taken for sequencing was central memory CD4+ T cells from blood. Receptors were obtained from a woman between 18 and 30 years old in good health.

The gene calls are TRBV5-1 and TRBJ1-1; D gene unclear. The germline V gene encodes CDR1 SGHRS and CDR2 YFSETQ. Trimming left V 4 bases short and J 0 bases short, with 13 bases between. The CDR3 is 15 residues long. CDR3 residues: CASSIGSSMNTEAFF. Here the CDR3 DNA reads TGCGCCAGCAGCATAGGGAGCTCAATGAACACTGAAGCTTTCTTT.

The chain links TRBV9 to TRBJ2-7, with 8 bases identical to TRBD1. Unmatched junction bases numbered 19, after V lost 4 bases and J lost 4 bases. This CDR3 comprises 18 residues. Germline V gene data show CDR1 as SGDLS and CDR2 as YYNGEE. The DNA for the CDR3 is TGTGCCAGCAGCAGAGACAGGGGAGGTTCCCCTTCTGATTACGAGCAGTACTTC. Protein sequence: CASSRDRGGSPSDYEQYF.

CDR3 in DNA: TGTGCCAGCAGCCTGGGACTAGCGGGATACAATGAGCAGTTCTTC. It codes for CASSLGLAGYNEQFF. The rearrangement uses TRBV11-2 and TRBJ2-1; TRBD2 matches 13 bases. The CDR3 has 15 residues. The V gene's germline CDR1 is SGHAT and CDR2 FQNNGV. The V and J ends lost 5 bases and 4 bases, in that order; junction bases with no gene match: 2.

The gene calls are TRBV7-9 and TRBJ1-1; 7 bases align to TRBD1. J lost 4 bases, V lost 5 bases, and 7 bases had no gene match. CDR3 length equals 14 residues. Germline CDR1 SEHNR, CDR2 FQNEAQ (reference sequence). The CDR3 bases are TGTGCCAGCAGCACATATCAGGGGGGCACTGAAGCTTTCTTT. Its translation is CASSTYQGGTEAFF.

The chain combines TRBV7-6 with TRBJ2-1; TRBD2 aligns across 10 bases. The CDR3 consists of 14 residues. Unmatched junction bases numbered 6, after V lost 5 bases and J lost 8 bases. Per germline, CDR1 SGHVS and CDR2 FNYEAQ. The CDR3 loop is CASSLSGGSDEQFF. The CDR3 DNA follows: TGTGCCAGCAGCCTTAGCGGGGGGAGCGATGAGCAGTTCTTC.

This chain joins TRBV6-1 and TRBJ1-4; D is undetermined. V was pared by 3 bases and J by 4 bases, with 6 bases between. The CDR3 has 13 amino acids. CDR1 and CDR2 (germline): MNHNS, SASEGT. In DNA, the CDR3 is TGTGCCAGCAGTGACAGCGTTAATGAAAAACTGTTTTTT. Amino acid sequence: CASSDSVNEKLFF.

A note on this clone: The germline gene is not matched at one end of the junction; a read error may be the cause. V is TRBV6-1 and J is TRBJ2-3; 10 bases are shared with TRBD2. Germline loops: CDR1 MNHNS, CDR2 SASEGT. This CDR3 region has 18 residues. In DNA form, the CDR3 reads TGTGCCAGCAGTGAAATGGTAGCGGGGGGCTCTAGCACTGATACGCAGTATTTT. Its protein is CASSEMVAGGSSTDTQYF.

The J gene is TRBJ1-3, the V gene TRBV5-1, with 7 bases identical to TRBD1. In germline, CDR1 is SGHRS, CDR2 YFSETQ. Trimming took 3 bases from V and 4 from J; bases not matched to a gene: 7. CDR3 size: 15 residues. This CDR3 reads CASSWGQTRGNTIYF. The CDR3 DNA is TGCGCCAGCAGCTGGGGACAGACCCGAGGAAACACCATATATTTT. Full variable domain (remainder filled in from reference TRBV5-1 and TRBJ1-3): KAGVTQTPRYLIKTRGQQVTLSCSPISGHRSVSWYQQTPGQGLQFLFEYFSETQRNKGNFPGRFSGRQFSNSRSEMNVSTLELGDSALYLCASSWGQTRGNTIYFGEGSWLTVV.

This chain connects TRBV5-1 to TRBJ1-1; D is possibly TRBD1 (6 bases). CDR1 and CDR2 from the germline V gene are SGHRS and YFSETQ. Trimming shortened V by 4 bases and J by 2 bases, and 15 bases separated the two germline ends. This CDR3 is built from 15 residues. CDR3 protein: CASSPAVGANTEAFF. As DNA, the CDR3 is TGCGCCAGCAGCCCGGCGGTGGGGGCTAACACTGAAGCTTTCTTT.

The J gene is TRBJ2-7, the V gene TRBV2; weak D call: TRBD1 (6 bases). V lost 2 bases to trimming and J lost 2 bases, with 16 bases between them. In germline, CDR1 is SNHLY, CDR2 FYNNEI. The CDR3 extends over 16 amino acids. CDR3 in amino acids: CASSERSTGRTYEQYF. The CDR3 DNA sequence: TGTGCCAGCAGTGAACGATCGACAGGAAGGACCTACGAGCAGTACTTC.

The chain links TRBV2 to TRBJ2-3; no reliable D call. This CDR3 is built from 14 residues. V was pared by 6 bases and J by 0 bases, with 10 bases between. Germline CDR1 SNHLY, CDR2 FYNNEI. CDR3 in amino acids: CASRLLSSTDTQYF. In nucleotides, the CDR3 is TGTGCCAGCAGGCTACTTTCTAGCACAGATACGCAGTATTTT. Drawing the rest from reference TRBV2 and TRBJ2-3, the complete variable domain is EPEVTQTPSHQVTQMGQEVILRCVPISNHLYFYWYRQILGQKVEFLVSFYNNEISEKSEIFDDQFSVERPDGSNFTLKIRSTKLEDSAMYFCASRLLSSTDTQYFGPGTRLTVL.

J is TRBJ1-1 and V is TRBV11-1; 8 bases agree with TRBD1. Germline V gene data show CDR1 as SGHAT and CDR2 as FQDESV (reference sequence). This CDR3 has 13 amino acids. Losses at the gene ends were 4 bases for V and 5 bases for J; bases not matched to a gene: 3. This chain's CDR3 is CASSSDRGTEAFF. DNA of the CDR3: TGTGCCAGCAGCTCCGACAGGGGAACTGAAGCTTTCTTT.

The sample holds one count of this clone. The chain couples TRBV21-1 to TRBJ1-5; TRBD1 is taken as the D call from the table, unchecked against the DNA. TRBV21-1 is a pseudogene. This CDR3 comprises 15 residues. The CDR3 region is CASSKAQFYDQPQHF. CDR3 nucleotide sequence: TGTGCCAGCAGCAAAGCGCAGTTTTACGATCAGCCCCAGCATTTT.

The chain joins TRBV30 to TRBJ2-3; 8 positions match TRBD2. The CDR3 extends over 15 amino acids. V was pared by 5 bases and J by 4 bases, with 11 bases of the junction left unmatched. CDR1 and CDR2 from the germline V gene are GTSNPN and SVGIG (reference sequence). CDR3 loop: CAWGLAHKGADTQYF. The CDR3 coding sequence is TGTGCCTGGGGACTAGCCCATAAGGGGGCAGATACGCAGTATTTT. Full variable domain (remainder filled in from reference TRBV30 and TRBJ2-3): SQTIHQWPATLVQPVGSPLSLECTVEGTSNPNLYWYRQAAGRGLQLLFYSVGIGQISSEVPQNLSASRPQDRQFILSSKKLLLSDSGFYLCAWGLAHKGADTQYFGPGTRLTVL.

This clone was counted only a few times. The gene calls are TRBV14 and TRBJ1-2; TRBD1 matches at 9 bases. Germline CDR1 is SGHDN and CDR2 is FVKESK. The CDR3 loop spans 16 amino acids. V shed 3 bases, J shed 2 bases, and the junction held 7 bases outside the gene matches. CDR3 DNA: TGTGCCAGCAGCCATTCCCCCGGGACAGGGAACTATGGCTACACCTTC. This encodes CASSHSPGTGNYGYTF.

CDR3: CASSDRGETQYF. The CDR3 DNA reads TGTGCCAGCAGTGACAGGGGAGAGACCCAGTACTTC. The chain combines TRBV6-1 with TRBJ2-5; a possible D gene is TRBD1 (6 bases). V was clipped by 3 bases and J by 4 bases, with 6 bases between them. The germline CDR1 and CDR2 sequences are MNHNS and SASEGT. The CDR3 extends over 12 amino acids.

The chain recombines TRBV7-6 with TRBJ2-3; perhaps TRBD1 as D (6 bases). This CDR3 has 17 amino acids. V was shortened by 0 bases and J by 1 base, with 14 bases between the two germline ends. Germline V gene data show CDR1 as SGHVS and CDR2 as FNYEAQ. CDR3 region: CASSLAGWGRGTDTQYF. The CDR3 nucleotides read TGTGCCAGCAGCTTAGCCGGCTGGGGGCGCGGCACAGATACGCAGTATTTT.

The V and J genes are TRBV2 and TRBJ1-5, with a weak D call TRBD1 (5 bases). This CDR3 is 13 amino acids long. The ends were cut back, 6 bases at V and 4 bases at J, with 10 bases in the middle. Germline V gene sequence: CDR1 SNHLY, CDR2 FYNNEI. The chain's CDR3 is CASRGQANQPQHF. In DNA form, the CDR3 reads TGTGCCAGCAGGGGGCAGGCAAATCAGCCCCAGCATTTT.

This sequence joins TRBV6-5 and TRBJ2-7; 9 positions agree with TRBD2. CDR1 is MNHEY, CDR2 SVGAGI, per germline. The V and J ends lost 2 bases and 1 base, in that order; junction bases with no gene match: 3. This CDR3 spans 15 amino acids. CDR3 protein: CASSYTSGRSYEQYF. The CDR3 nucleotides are TGTGCCAGCAGTTACACCAGCGGGAGGTCCTACGAGCAGTACTTC.

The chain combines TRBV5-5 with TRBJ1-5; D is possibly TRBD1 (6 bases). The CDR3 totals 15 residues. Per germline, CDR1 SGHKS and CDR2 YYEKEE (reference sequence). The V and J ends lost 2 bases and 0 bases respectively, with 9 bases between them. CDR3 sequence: CASSLTGNSNQPQHF. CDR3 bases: TGTGCCAGCAGCTTAACAGGGAATAGCAATCAGCCCCAGCATTTT.

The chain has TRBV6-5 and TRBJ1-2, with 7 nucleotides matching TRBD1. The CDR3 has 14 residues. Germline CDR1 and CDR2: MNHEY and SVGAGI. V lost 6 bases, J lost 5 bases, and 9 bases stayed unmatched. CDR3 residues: CASRRDSFNYGYTF. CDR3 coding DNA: TGTGCCAGCAGAAGGGACAGCTTCAATTATGGCTACACCTTC.

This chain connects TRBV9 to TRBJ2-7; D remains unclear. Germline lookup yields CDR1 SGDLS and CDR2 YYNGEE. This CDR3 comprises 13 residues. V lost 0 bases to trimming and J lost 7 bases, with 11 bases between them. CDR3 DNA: TGTGCCAGCAGCGTAGCTGGAGCTCAAGAGCAGTACTTC. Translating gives CASSVAGAQEQYF.

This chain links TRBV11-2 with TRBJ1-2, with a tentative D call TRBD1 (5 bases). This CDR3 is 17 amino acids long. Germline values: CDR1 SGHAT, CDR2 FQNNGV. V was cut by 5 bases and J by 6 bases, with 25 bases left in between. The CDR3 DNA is TGTGCCAGCAGCGGCGGTAGGATCAGGGAAGTACACGATGGCTACACCTTC. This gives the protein CASSGGRIREVHDGYTF.

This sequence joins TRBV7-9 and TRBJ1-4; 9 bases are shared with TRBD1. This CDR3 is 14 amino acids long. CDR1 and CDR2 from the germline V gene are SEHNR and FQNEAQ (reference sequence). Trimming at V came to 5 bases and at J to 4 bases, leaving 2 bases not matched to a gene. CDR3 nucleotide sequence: TGTGCCAGCAGCCCGGGACAGGGTAATGAAAAACTGTTTTTT. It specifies CASSPGQGNEKLFF.

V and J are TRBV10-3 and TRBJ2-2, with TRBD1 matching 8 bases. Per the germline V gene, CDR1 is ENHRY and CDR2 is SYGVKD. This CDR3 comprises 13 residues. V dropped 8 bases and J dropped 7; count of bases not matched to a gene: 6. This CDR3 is CAIRDRGNGELFF. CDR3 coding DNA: TGTGCCATCCGCGACAGGGGTAACGGGGAGCTGTTTTTT.

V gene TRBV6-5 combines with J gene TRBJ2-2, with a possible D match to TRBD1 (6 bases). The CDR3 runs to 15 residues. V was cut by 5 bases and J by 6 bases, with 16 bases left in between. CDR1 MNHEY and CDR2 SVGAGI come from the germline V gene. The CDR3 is CASSRTVRLSGELFF. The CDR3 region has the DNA TGTGCCAGCAGTAGGACAGTTCGCTTATCCGGGGAGCTGTTTTTT.

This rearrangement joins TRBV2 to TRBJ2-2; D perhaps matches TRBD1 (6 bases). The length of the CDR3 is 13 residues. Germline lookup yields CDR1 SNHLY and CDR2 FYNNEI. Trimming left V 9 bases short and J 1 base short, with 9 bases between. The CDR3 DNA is TGTGCCAGTAGGACAGAGAACACCGGGGAGCTGTTTTTT. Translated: CASRTENTGELFF. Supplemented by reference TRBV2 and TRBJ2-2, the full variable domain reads EPEVTQTPSHQVTQMGQEVILRCVPISNHLYFYWYRQILGQKVEFLVSFYNNEISEKSEIFDDQFSVERPDGSNFTLKIRSTKLEDSAMYFCASRTENTGELFFGEGSRLTVL.